The source of this T cell receptor beta chain is a study of PD-1 blockade in classical Hodgkin lymphoma. Study outcomes and limitations: There remain no defined causes for the repertoire differences, which possibly reflect disease activity or prior therapy.

The CDR3 has 17 amino acids. Per germline, CDR1 SGHRS and CDR2 YFSETQ. J was trimmed by 7 bases and V by 4 bases; bases with no gene match: 11. Documented time point: cycle 4 day 1 (C4D1), after six to seven weeks of nivolumab. No patient escaped relapse after autologous stem cell transplantation, and brentuximab vedotin exposure varied. Worth noting for this clone: The antigen remains undetermined.

This table comes from immunoSEQ multiplex PCR, and its TCRdb copy is limited to in-frame clones, with some not included. The table lists about 47,000 clones, 80% of them singletons. This chain joins TRBV5-1 and TRBJ2-2; 12 bases align to TRBD2. The sample in question was peripheral blood mononuclear cells (PBMCs), obtained before the fourth cycle of nivolumab. The receptor's source is a human donor with classical Hodgkin lymphoma. CDR3 in amino acids: CASSPGLAGGPGGELFF. In DNA form, the CDR3 reads TGCGCCAGCAGCCCCGGGCTAGCGGGGGGGCCCGGCGGGGAGCTGTTTTTT. The full variable domain, in which reference TRBV5-1 and TRBJ2-2 provide the parts outside the CDR3, is KAGVTQTPRYLIKTRGQQVTLSCSPISGHRSVSWYQQTPGQGLQFLFEYFSETQRNKGNFPGRFSGRQFSNSRSEMNVSTLELGDSALYLCASSPGLAGGPGGELFFGEGSRLTVL.